A single sample gave rise to the 29 T cell receptor beta chains below, sequenced in a study of vaccination effects on CD4 cells after COVID-19. These TCRs' antigens remain unknown. Antigen-specific CD4+ T cells were first expanded with viral peptide pools by the ViraFEST assay and only then sequenced. With 10 days of culture completed, CD4+ T cells were isolated. None of the vaccinated had previously contracted SARS-CoV-2, and their nucleocapsid antibodies tested negative. TCRdb's copy holds only in-frame clones and misses some; the assay was immunoSEQ multiplex PCR. Among tens of thousands of clones, around 79% were seen once, and the ten largest hold over 9.5%. The material sequenced was CD4+ T cells from PBMCs cultured with SARS-CoV-2 spike peptides, taken before COVID-19 vaccination. Receptors originate from a human donor who received a COVID-19 vaccine.

The J gene is TRBJ1-1, the V gene TRBV4-1; weak D call: TRBD1 (5 bases). The V gene's germline CDR1 is MGHRA and CDR2 YSYEKL. There are 16 residues in the CDR3. Deletions cut 4 bases from V and 1 base from J, with 16 bases between. CDR3 amino acids: CASSRNQGYQNTEAFF. In DNA form, the CDR3 reads TGCGCCAGCAGCCGAAACCAGGGATATCAGAACACTGAAGCTTTCTTT.

This clone showed up just once. This chain links TRBV7-8 with TRBJ2-1; 13 bases fit TRBD2. Germline CDR1 is SGHVS and CDR2 is FQNEAQ. The CDR3 is made up of 16 amino acids. V lost 5 bases to trimming and J lost 7 bases; unmatched junction nucleotides: 8. Here the CDR3 reads CASSRGGLAGVNEQFF. In DNA form, the CDR3 reads TGTGCCAGCAGCCGAGGAGGACTAGCGGGGGTAAATGAGCAGTTCTTC.

The CDR3 loop is CSASSGGVHNEQFF. Written as DNA, the CDR3 is TGCAGTGCAAGTAGCGGGGGGGTCCACAATGAGCAGTTCTTC. This chain connects TRBV20-1 to TRBJ2-1; 11 bases fit TRBD2. The CDR3 extends over 14 amino acids. The V segment lost 6 bases and the J segment 5 bases; nucleotides outside the gene matches: 6. Germline CDR1 and CDR2: DFQATT and SNEGSKA (reference sequence).

V usage is TRBV15 and J usage is TRBJ2-7; D is ambiguous. Per germline, CDR1 LNHNV and CDR2 YYDKDF (reference sequence). CDR3 length: 13 amino acids. Trimming pared 0 bases from V and 1 base from J, leaving 4 bases between. The CDR3 sequence: CATSRDRSYEQYV. The CDR3 nucleotides are TGTGCCACCAGCAGAGATAGGTCCTACGAGCAGTACGTC.

In DNA form, the CDR3 reads TGTGCCAGCAGTTACTCAAAAGGTCAGCCCCAGCATTTT. Translation: CASSYSKGQPQHF. This chain connects TRBV6-2 or TRBV6-3 to TRBJ1-5; no firm D call. V lost 0 bases and J 6 bases, leaving 6 bases between the germline ends. The CDR3 extends over 13 amino acids. Germline V gene lookup returns CDR1 MNHEY and CDR2 SVGEGT.

The chain combines TRBV4-1 with TRBJ2-1, with 12 bases fitting TRBD2. V was clipped by 2 bases and J by 5 bases; unmatched bases: 7. Germline CDR1 is MGHRA and CDR2 is YSYEKL. The CDR3 spans 17 residues. CDR3 nucleotide sequence: TGCGCCAGCAGCCAATATCCGGGACTAGCGGGTGACAATGAGCAGTTCTTC. Translated: CASSQYPGLAGDNEQFF.

This chain links TRBV15 with TRBJ1-5; D ambiguous. Trimming removed 0 bases at V and 0 bases at J, with 12 bases between. The CDR3 length is 17 residues. Germline lookup yields CDR1 LNHNV and CDR2 YYDKDF (reference sequence). CDR3 in DNA: TGTGCCACCAGCAGAGAAGGCCAGCCCTATAGCAATCAGCCCCAGCATTTT. As protein: CATSREGQPYSNQPQHF.

The V and J genes are TRBV4-1 and TRBJ2-3, with 9 bases lining up with TRBD2. This CDR3 is 15 amino acids long. The germline V gene has CDR1 MGHRA and CDR2 YSYEKL. V was clipped by 4 bases and J by 4 bases; unmatched bases: 6. The CDR3 bases are TGCGCCAGCAGCCGCGCCTTAGCGGGGGCAGATACGCAGTATTTT. This codes for CASSRALAGADTQYF.

The chain is built from TRBV5-1 and TRBJ1-2; tentative D call: TRBD1 (5 bases). The V gene lost 1 base and the J gene lost 3 bases, with 10 bases spanning the gap. The length of the CDR3 is 14 residues. Germline CDR1 and CDR2: SGHRS and YFSETQ. The CDR3 region has the DNA TGCGCCAGCAGCTTGAGGCAGGGAGACTATGGCTACACCTTC. It codes for CASSLRQGDYGYTF.

The chain combines TRBV10-3 with TRBJ1-1; 9 bases are a match to TRBD1. The germline V gene has CDR1 ENHRY and CDR2 SYGVKD. This CDR3 has 13 residues. V was clipped by 5 bases and J by 6 bases; unmatched bases: 4. CDR3 sequence (DNA): TGTGCCATCAGTAGGACAGGGGAATCTGAAGCTTTCTTT. Translation gives CAISRTGESEAFF.

The rearrangement links TRBV4-1 to TRBJ2-7, with 12 bases aligning to TRBD2. The CDR3 sequence is 16 residues long. J gave up 2 bases and V 3 bases, and 5 bases lay outside the gene matches. Germline-derived CDR1 and CDR2 are MGHRA and YSYEKL. DNA of the CDR3: TGCGCCAGCAGCCAGGCTAGCGGGGGGGCTACCTACGAGCAGTACGTC. The encoded protein is CASSQASGGATYEQYV.

The chain combines TRBV15 with TRBJ1-4, with D possibly matching TRBD1 (6 bases). Per germline, CDR1 LNHNV and CDR2 YYDKDF (reference sequence). The CDR3 has 16 amino acids. V was clipped by 5 bases and J by 4 bases, with 17 bases between them. DNA for the CDR3: TGTGCCACCAGCCCTCGGACGGGGGCCTTTAATGAAAAACTGTTTTTT. Encoded protein: CATSPRTGAFNEKLFF.

The sample holds a few counts of this clone. This chain joins TRBV4-1 and TRBJ1-4, with TRBD1 matching 8 bases. The junction had 12 bases not matched to a gene; V was cut back by 4 bases and J by 8 bases. The CDR3 loop spans 16 amino acids. From germline, CDR1 is MGHRA and CDR2 YSYEKL. CDR3 protein: CASSLNPTGEGEKLFF. DNA for the CDR3: TGCGCCAGCAGCCTGAATCCGACAGGGGAAGGGGAAAAACTGTTTTTT.

This clone was observed a few times. This sequence joins TRBV3-1 (or the pseudogene TRBV3-2) and TRBJ1-6, with D hard to call. Germline V CDR1 and CDR2: LGHDT, YNNKEL (reference sequence). V was trimmed by 3 bases and J by 9 bases, leaving 9 bases between them. The CDR3 length is 13 residues. CDR3 sequence (DNA): TGTGCCAGCAGCCAGGTCCAAGGTTCACCCCTCCACTTT. Amino acid sequence: CASSQVQGSPLHF.

In nucleotides, the CDR3 is TGTGCCAGCAGCTTGAGGCAGGGAGTTAGTGAGCAGTTCTTC. This gives the protein CASSLRQGVSEQFF. The chain couples TRBV11-3 to TRBJ2-1, with D perhaps given as TRBD1 or TRBD2 (5 bases each). The V gene's germline CDR1 is SGHNT and CDR2 YENEEA. This CDR3 is 14 amino acids long. Between the trimmed V and J ends, which lost 3 bases and 9 bases, there was a span of 15 bases.

This clone appeared once. This rearrangement joins TRBV30 to TRBJ2-5, with D perhaps matching TRBD2 (6 bases). This CDR3 region has 13 residues. Trimming pared 5 bases from V and 5 bases from J, leaving 15 bases between. In germline, CDR1 is GTSNPN, CDR2 SVGIG (reference sequence). Here the CDR3 reads CAWRRGTAETQYF. CDR3 DNA sequence: TGTGCCTGGCGGCGGGGTACGGCCGAGACCCAGTACTTC.

The V gene is TRBV12-5, the J gene TRBJ1-1, with D possibly being TRBD1 (5 bases). The CDR3 spans 15 residues. V was shortened by 7 bases and J by 4 bases, with 19 bases between the two germline ends. The V gene's germline CDR1 is LGHNT and CDR2 FRNRAP. The CDR3 sequence: CASVLGGVLITEAFF. The CDR3 DNA sequence: TGTGCTAGTGTTCTGGGGGGGGTATTGATCACTGAAGCTTTCTTT. The full variable domain, in which reference TRBV12-5 and TRBJ1-1 provide the parts outside the CDR3, is DARVTQTPRHKVTEMGQEVTMRCQPILGHNTVFWYRQTMMQGLELLAYFRNRAPLDDSGMPKDRFSAEMPDATLATLKIQPSEPRDSAVYFCASVLGGVLITEAFFGQGTRLTVV.

This chain uses TRBV19 with TRBJ2-5; TRBD1 agrees at 8 bases. Germline V lookup: CDR1 LNHDA, CDR2 SQIVND (reference sequence). This CDR3 spans 15 amino acids. After removal of 4 bases from V and 4 bases from J, the junction contained 8 bases not matched to a gene. The CDR3 DNA reads TGTGCCAGTAGTAAGAGACAGGGGCGGGGAGAGACCCAGTACTTC. Its translation is CASSKRQGRGETQYF.

The chain's CDR3 is CAGISRPSSYNSPLHF. The CDR3 bases are TGTGCCGGTATAAGCCGCCCGAGCTCCTATAATTCACCCCTCCACTTT. The chain combines TRBV19 with TRBJ1-6; D unclear. Deletions cut 11 bases from V and 0 bases from J, with 17 bases between. The CDR3 totals 16 residues. CDR1 and CDR2 (germline): LNHDA, SQIVND (reference sequence).

J is TRBJ1-4 and V is TRBV19; possibly TRBD1 for D (6 bases). This CDR3 has 15 amino acids. V lost 6 bases, J lost 3 bases, and 14 bases lay in between. Germline assignment: CDR1 LNHDA and CDR2 SQIVND (reference sequence). In nucleotides, the CDR3 is TGTGCCAGTAGCCCGACAGGTGGGGCTAATGAAAAACTGTTTTTT. Translated: CASSPTGGANEKLFF.

The chain recombines TRBV20-1 with TRBJ2-3; 13 bases are a match to TRBD2. Germline loops: CDR1 DFQATT, CDR2 SNEGSKA (reference sequence). Trimming took 3 bases from V and 3 from J; bases not matched to a gene: 3. There are 15 residues in the CDR3. Written as DNA, the CDR3 is TGCAGTGCTAGTCAGGGACTAGCGGGGACAGATACGCAGTATTTT. This codes for CSASQGLAGTDTQYF.

About this clone itself: Other DNA sequences in this sample translate to the same CDR3. The chain joins TRBV5-1 to TRBJ1-2, with no clear D. V was clipped by 0 bases and J by 4 bases, with 13 bases between them. Germline-derived CDR1 and CDR2 are SGHRS and YFSETQ. This CDR3 is 15 amino acids long. CDR3 bases: TGCGCCAGCAGCTTGGCCCTGGATTCTACCTATGGCTACACCTTC. Its protein is CASSLALDSTYGYTF.

The chain recombines TRBV27 with TRBJ2-3; D is undetermined. This CDR3 comprises 15 residues. The germline gives CDR1 MNHEY, CDR2 SMNVEV (reference sequence). V dropped 0 bases and J dropped 1 base, with 8 bases sitting between them. The CDR3 loop reads CASSLSYSGTDTQYF. CDR3 nucleotide sequence: TGTGCCAGCAGTTTATCCTACTCCGGCACAGATACGCAGTATTTT.

The chain couples TRBV27 to TRBJ1-1; a weak D match, TRBD1 (6 bases). V was pared by 5 bases and J by 3 bases, with 16 bases between. Germline loops: CDR1 MNHEY, CDR2 SMNVEV (reference sequence). The CDR3 is 15 residues long. CDR3 nucleotides: TGTGCCAGCAGTCGACCCGGGACATCCTACACTGAAGCTTTCTTT. Amino acids: CASSRPGTSYTEAFF.

Only one count was recorded for this clone. V usage is TRBV29-1 and J usage is TRBJ1-6, with D possibly being TRBD1 (5 bases). Germline V gene data show CDR1 as SQVTM and CDR2 as ANQGSEA. This CDR3 has 14 amino acids. Trimming left V 5 bases short and J 10 bases short, with 18 bases between. CDR3 DNA: TGCAGCGTTAAATTCGTGGGTGGGGACTCACCCCTCCACTTT. Its translation: CSVKFVGGDSPLHF.

V gene TRBV6-5 combines with J gene TRBJ1-4, with D unclear. The CDR3 loop spans 14 amino acids. Per the germline V gene, CDR1 is MNHEY and CDR2 is SVGAGI. Trimming cost V 6 bases and J 6 bases, with 14 bases left between them. The CDR3 protein is CASRSAPRHEKLFF. The CDR3 DNA reads TGTGCCAGCAGGTCGGCCCCAAGGCATGAAAAACTGTTTTTT.

This clone has only a few counts. The CDR3 DNA is TGCGCCAGCAGCACAGGGGTGGTTGGGGGCTACACCTTC. It encodes CASSTGVVGGYTF. The chain uses TRBV5-1 and TRBJ1-2, with TRBD1 identical over 7 bases. With V trimmed by 4 bases and J by 8 bases, 8 bases remained unmatched. CDR3 length: 13 amino acids. CDR1 SGHRS and CDR2 YFSETQ come from the germline V gene.

V gene TRBV7-2 combines with J gene TRBJ2-1; 7 bases match TRBD2. The CDR3 is 15 residues long. V lost 3 bases, J lost 2 bases, and 4 bases stayed unmatched. Germline CDR1 SGHTA, CDR2 FQGNSA. CDR3 protein: CASSFTGGTYNEQFF. As DNA, the CDR3 is TGTGCCAGCAGCTTCACGGGGGGAACCTACAATGAGCAGTTCTTC.

This clone was counted between two and nine times. The chain couples TRBV6-5 to TRBJ1-2, with a tentative D call TRBD1 (5 bases). Trimming left V 8 bases short and J 4 bases short, with 17 bases between. This CDR3 has 14 amino acids. The germline V gene has CDR1 MNHEY and CDR2 SVGAGI. CDR3 sequence: CASQDISILYGYTF. The CDR3 coding sequence is TGTGCCAGCCAGGACATCTCAATTCTCTATGGCTACACCTTC.